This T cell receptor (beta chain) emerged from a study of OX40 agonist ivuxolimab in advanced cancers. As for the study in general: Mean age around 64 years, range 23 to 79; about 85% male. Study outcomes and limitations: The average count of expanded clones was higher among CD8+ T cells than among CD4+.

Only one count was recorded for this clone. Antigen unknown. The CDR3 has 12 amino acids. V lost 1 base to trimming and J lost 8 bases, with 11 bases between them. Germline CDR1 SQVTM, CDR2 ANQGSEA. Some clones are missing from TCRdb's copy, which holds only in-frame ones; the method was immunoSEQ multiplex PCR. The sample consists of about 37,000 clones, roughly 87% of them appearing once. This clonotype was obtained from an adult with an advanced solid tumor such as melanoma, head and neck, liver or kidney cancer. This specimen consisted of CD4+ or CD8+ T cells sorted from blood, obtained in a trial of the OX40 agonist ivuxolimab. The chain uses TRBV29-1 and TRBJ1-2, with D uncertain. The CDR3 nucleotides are TGCAGCGTTGAAGGACTCGTCCCCGGCTACACCTTC. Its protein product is CSVEGLVPGYTF.